The clone carrying this TCR beta chain was seen many times. Its antigen is as yet unknown. The CDR3 is 15 residues long. CDR1 SGHDT and CDR2 YYEEEE come from the germline V gene. The junction had 5 bases not matched to a gene; V was cut back by 2 bases and J by 3 bases. Molecular barcoded adaptors covering alpha/delta and beta/gamma chains were used on approximately 400 ng RNA. Using its own MiXCR run on the reads, TCRdb lists one record per CDR3 protein. The repertoire holds roughly 90,000 distinct CDR3 sequences, with over 9% as singletons. Sampling of bone marrow took place during active disease in every patient. These data originate in a study of read filtering for tumor transcriptome and immune sequencing. Study background: IR-seq gave about 3.5 to 10.27 million TCR reads per sample; RNA-seq gave roughly 75 to 1,300.

Whole-study results and caveats: RNA-seq captured clonotypes less deeply and reliably than IR-seq.

The sequencing input was a population of CD138-negative cells sorted from bone marrow. The rearrangement uses TRBV5-6 and TRBJ2-1; 7 bases match TRBD2. The receptor was isolated from a donor over 35 with multiple myeloma. The CDR3 bases are TGTGCCAGCAGCTTTTTCTCTAGCGGCTACAATGAGCAGTTCTTC. The encoded protein is CASSFFSSGYNEQFF.